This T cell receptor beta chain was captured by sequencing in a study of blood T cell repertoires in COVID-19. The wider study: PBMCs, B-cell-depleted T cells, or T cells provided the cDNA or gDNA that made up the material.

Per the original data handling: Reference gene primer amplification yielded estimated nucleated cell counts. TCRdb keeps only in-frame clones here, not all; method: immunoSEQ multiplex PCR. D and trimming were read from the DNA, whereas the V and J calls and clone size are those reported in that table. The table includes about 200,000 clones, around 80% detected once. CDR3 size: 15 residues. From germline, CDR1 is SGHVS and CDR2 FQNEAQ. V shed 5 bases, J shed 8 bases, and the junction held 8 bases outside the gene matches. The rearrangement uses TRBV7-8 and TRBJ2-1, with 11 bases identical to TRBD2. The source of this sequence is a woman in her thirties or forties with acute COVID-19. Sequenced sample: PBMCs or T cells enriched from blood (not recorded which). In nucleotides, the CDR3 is TGTGCCAGCAGCCACACTAGCGGGAGCGTCCATGAGCAGTTCTTC. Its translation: CASSHTSGSVHEQFF.